A selection of T cell receptor beta chains follows, all from one sample in a study of blood T cell repertoires in COVID-19. TCRdb's table, derived via immunoSEQ multiplex PCR, lists solely in-frame clones and lacks some. Altogether about 130,000 clones are present, roughly 86% being singletons, with the ten largest covering around 13%. The sequencing sample was made of peripheral blood. These receptors all stem from a human donor in a cohort sampled during active COVID-19. The CDR3 runs from the conserved cysteine through the conserved F or W. Each record gives: J gene, D gene, clone size, V gene, CDR3 length, CDR3 protein, CDR3 DNA. A D gene is named only where the DNA matches it firmly. Not every row has a clone size; where given, it reads once, few, many or a size class.

TRBJ1-4,NA,once,TRBV2,12,CASRAGLEKLFF,TGTGCCAGCAGGGCGGGTCTCGAAAAACTGTTTTTT
TRBJ2-7,TRBD1,few,TRBV5-6,16,CASSLVWDRLTYEQYF,TGTGCCAGCAGCTTGGTCTGGGACAGGCTGACCTACGAGCAGTACTTC
TRBJ1-2,TRBD1,NA,TRBV30,15,CAWGLAGGSSYGYTF,TGTGCCTGGGGACTCGCAGGGGGCAGCAGCTATGGCTACACCTTC
TRBJ1-2,NA,many,TRBV11-2,15,CASSKQQDPTPGYTF,TGTGCCAGCAGCAAGCAACAGGACCCTACCCCCGGCTACACCTTC
TRBJ2-7,TRBD2,NA,TRBV6-5,13,CASSLAGTYEQYF,TGTGCCAGCAGTTTAGCGGGAACCTACGAGCAGTACTTC
TRBJ1-5,TRBD1,NA,TRBV18,16,CASSPPGQGSNQPQHF,TGTGCCAGCTCACCACCGGGACAGGGCAGCAATCAGCCCCAGCATTTT
TRBJ2-3,TRBD2,NA,TRBV19,15,CASSHQRGGTDTQYF,TGTGCCAGTAGTCATCAGCGGGGGGGCACAGATACGCAGTATTTT
TRBJ2-5,NA,NA,TRBV11-2,12,CASTFDQETQYF,TGTGCCAGCACGTTTGACCAAGAGACCCAGTACTTC
TRBJ2-7,TRBD1,NA,TRBV27,16,CANPDRDRKISYEQYF,TGTGCCAACCCAGATCGGGACAGGAAAATTTCCTACGAGCAGTACTTC
TRBJ1-4,NA,NA,TRBV6-5,16,CASSSWQGSTNEKLFF,TGTGCCAGCAGTTCTTGGCAGGGCTCAACTAATGAAAAACTGTTTTTT
TRBJ1-2,NA,NA,TRBV10-3,15,CAISEPDSINYGYTF,TGTGCCATCAGTGAGCCGGACAGCATTAACTATGGCTACACCTTC
TRBJ1-1,NA,NA,TRBV3-1/TRBV3-2,15,CASSQGAVEGTEAFF,TGTGCCAGCAGCCAAGGGGCGGTGGAGGGCACTGAAGCTTTCTTT
TRBJ2-1,TRBD1,NA,TRBV6-6,16,CASSYPGTGGMNEQFF,TGTGCCAGCAGTTACCCCGGGACAGGGGGAATGAATGAGCAGTTCTTC
TRBJ2-5,NA,NA,TRBV5-4,14,CASSQEGGGETQYF,TGTGCCAGCAGCCAGGAAGGCGGAGGTGAGACCCAGTACTTC
TRBJ2-7,TRBD1,NA,TRBV30,12,CAYRTGGREQYF,TGTGCCTATCGGACAGGGGGCCGCGAGCAGTACTTC
TRBJ1-1,NA,NA,TRBV6-5,13,CASLVQVNTEAFF,TGTGCCAGCCTGGTACAGGTTAACACTGAAGCTTTCTTT
TRBJ2-3,TRBD2,NA,TRBV11-3,15,CASSRTSGPSGTQYF,TGTGCCAGCAGCCGAACTAGCGGTCCTTCGGGTACGCAGTATTTT
TRBJ2-7,TRBD2,NA,TRBV18,13,CASSPQRDLEQYF,TGTGCCAGCTCACCGCAGCGGGACCTAGAGCAGTACTTC
TRBJ2-3,NA,NA,TRBV15,17,CATSRDSQGGGADTQYF,TGTGCCACCAGCAGAGATTCGCAAGGGGGGGGTGCAGATACGCAGTATTTT
TRBJ1-5,NA,NA,TRBV30,14,CAWTGTLAGQPQHF,TGTGCCTGGACTGGGACTCTAGCAGGTCAGCCCCAGCATTTT
TRBJ2-2,NA,NA,TRBV27,16,CASTAMAGSSTGELFF,TGTGCCAGCACGGCTATGGCTGGGAGTAGCACCGGGGAGCTGTTTTTT
TRBJ2-2,NA,once,TRBV3-1/TRBV3-2,17,CASTPEAGAPGTGELFF,TGTGCCAGCACCCCAGAGGCGGGGGCCCCAGGGACCGGGGAGCTGTTTTTT
TRBJ1-6,NA,once,TRBV5-6,13,CASSSGRASPLHF,TGTGCCAGCAGCTCCGGGAGGGCTTCACCCCTCCACTTT
TRBJ1-5,TRBD1,NA,TRBV18,15,CASSGGTGGRQPQHF,TGTGCCAGCTCAGGTGGGACAGGGGGCCGACAGCCCCAGCATTTT
TRBJ2-4,TRBD2,once,TRBV11-2,17,CASSFFGGGATKNIQYF,TGTGCCAGCAGCTTTTTTGGCGGGGGGGCGACCAAAAACATTCAGTACTTC
TRBJ1-6,TRBD1,NA,TRBV6-1,16,CASSGRTGYGNSPLHF,TGTGCCAGCAGTGGGCGGACAGGGTATGGTAATTCACCCCTCCACTTT
TRBJ2-1,TRBD2,few,TRBV19,15,CASKRIAGNQNEQFF,TGTGCCAGTAAGCGGATAGCGGGGAATCAGAATGAGCAGTTCTTC
TRBJ1-1,NA,NA,TRBV27,15,CASRGGAALPTEAFF,TGTGCCAGCAGAGGCGGGGCCGCACTCCCCACTGAAGCTTTCTTT
TRBJ1-4,TRBD1,NA,TRBV28,15,CASRHRGRTNEKLFF,TGTGCCAGCCGCCACAGGGGTAGGACTAATGAAAAACTGTTTTTT
TRBJ2-5,NA,NA,TRBV5-1,15,CASGLSQGSRETQYF,TGCGCCAGCGGTCTCTCACAGGGTTCACGAGAGACCCAGTACTTC
TRBJ1-6,NA,NA,TRBV7-2,16,CASSLLGGGGNSPLHF,TGTGCCAGCAGCTTACTCGGCGGGGGGGGGAATTCACCCCTCCACTTT